Following are 32 T cell receptor beta chains from one sample sequenced in a study of human T cells and chemical hapten exposure. Time point noted: healthy volunteer bleed at 6 weeks. Sequencing started from total RNA isolated from unfractionated whole blood. One entry per CDR3 protein results from TCRdb running MiXCR on the RACE reads. The table has approximately 81,000 distinct CDR3 sequences, under 10% seen once; the top ten hold roughly 1.5%. Sample: whole blood. All receptors come from a male donor in good health. Some clones in this sample may be carry-over from other donors' samples.

This clonotype was recorded a few times. The gene calls are TRBV6-5 and TRBJ1-1; a weak D match, TRBD1 (5 bases). Germline values: CDR1 MNHEY, CDR2 SVGAGI. V was cut by 5 bases and J by 5 bases, with 15 bases left in between. The CDR3 consists of 14 residues. The CDR3 is CASSAAGPGTEAFF. The CDR3, as DNA: TGTGCCAGCAGTGCCGCAGGGCCGGGGACTGAAGCTTTCTTT.

The V call is TRBV12-3 or TRBV12-4, the J call TRBJ2-7; D remains unclear. CDR3 length: 15 residues. V was pared by 2 bases and J by 3 bases, with 14 bases between. CDR3 in DNA: TGTGCCAGCAGTTTAAGGCTATCTAACTACTACGAGCAGTACTTC. Translated: CASSLRLSNYYEQYF.

The CDR3 region is CASSLGAGDHATNEKLFF. The CDR3 DNA is TGTGCCAGCAGCTTAGGGGCAGGGGACCATGCAACTAATGAAAAACTGTTTTTT. The rearrangement joins TRBV11-3 to TRBJ1-4; tentatively, D is TRBD1 (6 bases). CDR1 and CDR2 from the germline V gene are SGHNT and YENEEA. The CDR3 has 18 residues. Trimming cost V 1 base and J 0 bases, with 15 bases left between them.

The gene calls are TRBV6-6 and TRBJ1-5, with a weak D call TRBD1 (5 bases). This CDR3 is 10 amino acids long. The germline V and J ends were trimmed by 5 bases and 9 bases, with 5 bases remaining between them. CDR1 and CDR2 from the germline V gene are MNHNY and SVGAGI (reference sequence). CDR3 loop: CASSDRPQHF. The CDR3, as DNA: TGTGCCAGCAGTGACAGGCCCCAGCATTTT.

This clonotype was seen a handful of times. The chain has TRBV6-6 and TRBJ1-3; a weak D match, TRBD1 (6 bases). CDR3 length equals 13 residues. V dropped 4 bases and J dropped 9 bases, with 13 bases sitting between them. The germline CDR1 and CDR2 sequences are MNHNY and SVGAGI (reference sequence). The CDR3 bases are TGTGCCAGCAGTTTCGCACAGGGAGCCACCATATATTTT. Translating it yields CASSFAQGATIYF.

This chain links TRBV11-2 with TRBJ2-1, with TRBD2 matching 9 bases. The CDR3 sequence is 16 residues long. V lost 1 base, J lost 2 bases, and 3 bases stayed unmatched. Germline CDR1 is SGHAT and CDR2 is FQNNGV. CDR3 nucleotide sequence: TGTGCCAGCAGCTTAGGGCCTAGCGGGACCTACAATGAGCAGTTCTTC. Its protein product is CASSLGPSGTYNEQFF.

V gene TRBV5-1 combines with J gene TRBJ1-1; possible D gene TRBD1, 5 bases. Deletions cut 1 base from V and 1 base from J, with 11 bases between. CDR3 length equals 15 residues. Germline-derived CDR1 and CDR2 are SGHRS and YFSETQ. CDR3 protein: CASSLRPGQNTEAFF. The CDR3 bases are TGCGCCAGCAGCTTGAGGCCAGGGCAGAACACTGAAGCTTTCTTT. Together with reference TRBV5-1 and TRBJ1-1, the CDR3 gives the full variable domain: KAGVTQTPRYLIKTRGQQVTLSCSPISGHRSVSWYQQTPGQGLQFLFEYFSETQRNKGNFPGRFSGRQFSNSRSEMNVSTLELGDSALYLCASSLRPGQNTEAFFGQGTRLTVV.

The chain combines TRBV18 with TRBJ1-4; D might be TRBD1 (6 bases). The germline V gene has CDR1 KGHSH and CDR2 LQKENI. V lost 6 bases, J lost 0 bases, and 11 bases lay in between. The CDR3 extends over 15 amino acids. CDR3 sequence reads: CASSPQGSTNEKLFF. The CDR3 DNA is TGTGCCAGCTCCCCCCAGGGGTCAACTAATGAAAAACTGTTTTTT.

In its sample, this clonotype was seen a few times. The rearrangement joins TRBV9 to TRBJ2-7, with TRBD1 identical over 8 bases. Germline CDR1 and CDR2: SGDLS and YYNGEE. This CDR3 is 15 amino acids long. V lost 0 bases to trimming and J lost 2 bases; unmatched junction nucleotides: 4. The CDR3 nucleotides are TGTGCCAGCAGCGTAGGCGGGACAGGTACCTACGAGCAGTACTTC. It is translated as CASSVGGTGTYEQYF.

In this sample, this clonotype turned up a few times. The rearrangement links TRBV10-3 to TRBJ2-7; TRBD2 aligns across 10 bases. The J segment lost 9 bases and the V segment lost 0 bases, leaving 8 bases of the junction unmatched. This CDR3 is 15 amino acids long. In germline, CDR1 is ENHRY, CDR2 SYGVKD. The CDR3 DNA sequence: TGTGCCATCAGTGAGTCGACTAGCGGGCCCCCTGGGCAGTACTTC. Its translation: CAISESTSGPPGQYF.

Notes on this clonotype: A single base separates this from a much larger clone, so it may be a read error. The chain has TRBV6-1 and TRBJ1-5, with 8 nucleotides matching TRBD1. The CDR3 runs to 14 residues. The V gene's germline CDR1 is MNHNS and CDR2 SASEGT. In DNA form, the CDR3 reads TGTGCCAGCACTCGAAGTGGACAGGGAGGTCCCCGGCATTTT. Amino acid sequence: CASTRSGQGGPRHF.

Only a few counts were recorded for this clonotype. The rearrangement joins TRBV7-2 to TRBJ1-6, with D possibly being TRBD1 (6 bases). The CDR3 totals 18 residues. The germline V gene has CDR1 SGHTA and CDR2 FQGNSA. Trimming took off 3 bases at V and 7 bases at J, with 22 bases between the two ends. CDR3 protein: CASSFPGGGGARNSPLHF. In DNA form, the CDR3 reads TGTGCCAGCAGCTTCCCGGGTGGGGGGGGCGCTCGGAATTCACCCCTCCACTTT.

The CDR3 region has the DNA TGCGCCAGCAGCCAAGTACAGATGAACACTGAAGCTTTCTTT. Translated: CASSQVQMNTEAFF. The V call is TRBV4-1, the J call TRBJ1-1; no clear D gene. The length of the CDR3 is 14 residues. Germline V gene data show CDR1 as MGHRA and CDR2 as YSYEKL. The V gene lost 1 base and the J gene lost 0 bases, with 6 bases spanning the gap.

This clonotype turned up a few times. The chain employs TRBV27 and TRBJ2-7; D possibly uses TRBD1 or TRBD2 (5 bases each). The CDR3 loop spans 13 amino acids. Germline loops: CDR1 MNHEY, CDR2 SMNVEV (reference sequence). With 0 bases removed from V and 6 bases from J, the gap between germline ends came to 9 bases. The DNA for the CDR3 is TGTGCCAGCAGTTTATCGAGAGGGACCGAGCAGTACTTC. Translating gives CASSLSRGTEQYF.

This clonotype was observed many times. The chain has TRBV29-1 and TRBJ1-3, with D hard to call. This CDR3 spans 13 amino acids. CDR1 is SQVTM, CDR2 ANQGSEA, per germline. Between the trimmed V and J ends, which lost 6 bases and 1 base, there was a span of 10 bases. The chain's CDR3 is CSVGSPSGNTIYF. CDR3 nucleotides: TGCAGCGTGGGGTCCCCTTCTGGAAACACCATATATTTT. Based on the CDR3 plus reference TRBV29-1 and TRBJ1-3, the full variable domain is SAVISQKPSRDICQRGTSLTIQCQVDSQVTMMFWYRQQPGQSLTLIATANQGSEATYESGFVIDKFPISRPNLTFSTLTVSNMSPEDSSIYLCSVGSPSGNTIYFGEGSWLTVV.

This clonotype was observed many times. The rearrangement uses TRBV12-3 or TRBV12-4 and TRBJ2-1, with TRBD1 matching over 7 bases. The CDR3 totals 15 residues. The J segment lost 0 bases and the V segment lost 6 bases, leaving 5 bases of the junction unmatched. CDR3 protein: CASSNRDSSYNEQFF. Here the CDR3 DNA reads TGTGCCAGCAGCAACCGGGACAGCTCCTACAATGAGCAGTTCTTC.

This rearrangement joins TRBV11-2 to TRBJ2-3, with TRBD2 matching over 8 bases. Trimming took 8 bases from V and 6 from J; bases not matched to a gene: 16. The CDR3 length is 16 residues. From germline, CDR1 is SGHAT and CDR2 FQNNGV. The CDR3 region is CASGSGRSGIVDTQYF. As DNA, the CDR3 is TGTGCCAGCGGCTCAGGCCGTAGCGGGATCGTGGATACGCAGTATTTT. The whole variable domain, filled in from reference TRBV11-2 and TRBJ2-3, reads EAGVAQSPRYKIIEKRQSVAFWCNPISGHATLYWYQQILGQGPKLLIQFQNNGVVDDSQLPKDRFSAERLKGVDSTLKIQPAKLEDSAVYLCASGSGRSGIVDTQYFGPGTRLTVL.

V and J are TRBV4-1 and TRBJ1-2; D ambiguous. V was shortened by 0 bases and J by 5 bases, with 13 bases between the two germline ends. Germline V CDR1 and CDR2: MGHRA, YSYEKL. This CDR3 spans 15 amino acids. CDR3 amino acids: CASSQDIGSGYGYTF. The CDR3 DNA reads as TGCGCCAGCAGCCAAGATATCGGTTCTGGGTATGGCTACACCTTC.

The V call is TRBV5-1, the J call TRBJ2-1; 7 bases are a match to TRBD1. V lost 4 bases to trimming and J lost 0 bases; unmatched junction nucleotides: 4. This CDR3 region has 15 residues. The germline V gene has CDR1 SGHRS and CDR2 YFSETQ. CDR3 sequence: CASSMDRNSYNEQFF. The CDR3 DNA follows: TGCGCCAGCAGCATGGACAGGAACTCCTACAATGAGCAGTTCTTC.

V and J are TRBV12-3 or TRBV12-4 and TRBJ1-2; D perhaps matches TRBD1 (6 bases). V was trimmed by 5 bases and J by 5 bases, leaving 12 bases between them. This CDR3 spans 13 amino acids. CDR3 nucleotides: TGTGCCAGCAGTCCCCTCGGGACATATGGCTACACCTTC. Its translation is CASSPLGTYGYTF.

The chain carries TRBV7-9 and TRBJ2-5; 10 nucleotides agree with TRBD2. The junction had 7 bases not matched to a gene; V was cut back by 8 bases and J by 4 bases. The CDR3 is 14 residues long. Germline V CDR1 and CDR2: SEHNR, FQNEAQ (reference sequence). The CDR3 reads CASGASGSSETQYF. Here the CDR3 DNA reads TGTGCCAGCGGGGCTAGCGGGAGTTCAGAGACCCAGTACTTC.

V is TRBV20-1 and J is TRBJ2-3, with 10 bases aligning to TRBD2. CDR1 is DFQATT, CDR2 SNEGSKA, per germline (reference sequence). This CDR3 is 16 amino acids long. The junction had 6 bases not matched to a gene; V was cut back by 1 base and J by 2 bases. Written as DNA, the CDR3 is TGCAGTGCTAGAGTTTCTACTAGCGGGGTCACAGATACGCAGTATTTT. Residues: CSARVSTSGVTDTQYF.

In this sample, this clonotype turned up many times. The chain employs TRBV6-5 and TRBJ2-3, with D possibly TRBD2 on 6 matching bases. The CDR3 is made up of 14 amino acids. The V end lost 4 bases, the J end lost 3 bases, and 11 bases lay between the germline ends. CDR1 is MNHEY, CDR2 SVGAGI, per germline. The CDR3, as DNA: TGTGCCAGCAGTTTGGGGGGACCGACAGATACGCAGTATTTT. It translates to CASSLGGPTDTQYF.

This clonotype was recorded a few times. This chain joins TRBV7-3 and TRBJ2-6, with 10 bases fitting TRBD1. The CDR3 loop spans 16 amino acids. Germline V gives CDR1 SGHTA, CDR2 FQGTGA. V trimming: 5 bases; J trimming: 4 bases; junction bases outside the gene matches: 5. The CDR3: CASSRQGAGGANVLTF. For the CDR3, the DNA is TGTGCCAGCAGCAGACAGGGGGCAGGGGGGGCCAACGTCCTGACTTTC.

Turning to this clonotype: A much larger clone lies one base from this, so it may be a read error. The chain joins TRBV12-3 or TRBV12-4 to TRBJ1-5, with D unresolved. CDR3 length equals 14 residues. V lost 3 bases, J lost 3 bases, and 9 bases lay in between. CDR3 in amino acids: CASSLLRYNQPQHF. CDR3 DNA sequence: TGTGCCAGCAGTTTGCTCCGGTACAATCAGCCCCAGCATTTT.

This clonotype was found a few times. The chain couples TRBV25-1 to TRBJ1-4; maybe TRBD1 (5 bases). V gave up 1 base and J gave up 3 bases, with 9 bases separating them. There are 15 residues in the CDR3. The germline gives CDR1 MGHDK, CDR2 SYGVNS. The CDR3 DNA follows: TGTGCCAGCAGTGAATCCAGAGGGGCTAATGAAAAACTGTTTTTT. This sequence encodes CASSESRGANEKLFF.

The chain is built from TRBV6-2 or TRBV6-3 and TRBJ1-5; TRBD1 agrees at 9 bases. Germline V CDR1 and CDR2: MNHEY, SVGEGT. Trimming cost V 5 bases and J 6 bases; bases outside gene matches: 5. The CDR3 length is 14 residues. The CDR3 region is CASSQGQGIQPQHF. CDR3 DNA sequence: TGTGCCAGCAGTCAGGGACAGGGAATTCAGCCCCAGCATTTT.

This chain links TRBV27 with TRBJ2-3, with 13 positions matching TRBD2. Germline loops: CDR1 MNHEY, CDR2 SMNVEV (reference sequence). Unmatched junction bases numbered 4, after V lost 1 base and J lost 3 bases. CDR3 size: 17 residues. The chain's CDR3 is CASSLWGLAGFTDTQYF. In DNA, the CDR3 is TGTGCCAGCAGTTTATGGGGACTAGCGGGATTTACAGATACGCAGTATTTT.

This clonotype has a count of ten or more. This chain uses TRBV12-3 or TRBV12-4 with TRBJ2-7; D unclear. The germline V and J ends were trimmed by 3 bases and 0 bases, with 12 bases remaining between them. CDR3 size: 15 residues. The CDR3, as DNA: TGTGCCAGCAGTTTTGGGGTAGGGCTCTCCTACGAGCAGTACTTC. Its protein product is CASSFGVGLSYEQYF.

This chain joins TRBV4-2 and TRBJ2-3; D ambiguous. CDR1 and CDR2 from the germline V gene are LGHNA and YNFKEQ. This CDR3 is 18 amino acids long. With 0 bases removed from V and 0 bases from J, the gap between germline ends came to 16 bases. The CDR3 sequence is CASSQEGTGETSTDTQYF. In DNA, the CDR3 is TGTGCCAGCAGCCAAGAAGGAACGGGCGAAACTAGCACAGATACGCAGTATTTT.

This clonotype turned up a few times. CDR3 in amino acids: CASRQGVEQYF. The CDR3 nucleotides read TGTGCCAGCAGGCAGGGTGTCGAGCAGTACTTC. This chain links TRBV27 with TRBJ2-7; D is perhaps TRBD1 (5 bases). Per the germline V gene, CDR1 is MNHEY and CDR2 is SMNVEV (reference sequence). Trimming took off 6 bases at V and 6 bases at J, with 9 bases between the two ends. The CDR3 extends over 11 amino acids.

This clonotype was picked up a small number of times. The chain recombines TRBV20-1 with TRBJ1-2; D is unresolved. Trimming stripped 1 base from V and 6 bases from J, with 6 bases between. The CDR3 runs to 11 residues. CDR1 is DFQATT and CDR2 is SNEGSKA in the germline V gene (reference sequence). The CDR3 DNA reads TGCAGTGCTAGAGGGGTTCATGGCTACACCTTC. This sequence encodes CSARGVHGYTF.